The 9 T cell receptor beta chains below were found in one sample sequenced in a study of tumor-infiltrating lymphocytes in primary liver carcinoma. A constant-region primer served to make TCR beta cDNA from about 0.45 ug total RNA. It was through three nested multiplex PCR rounds of slightly modified ARM-PCR that TCR beta libraries arose. The study ran its first two PCR rounds for around 10 cycles each, using TRBV1-TRBV30 forward primers and a C-beta reverse primer. Each CDR3 protein is one row after TCRdb ran MiXCR on the multiplex PCR reads. In the table there are about 32,000 distinct CDR3 sequences, under 75% of which are singletons. From unsorted bulk tissue weighing 20-30 mg, DNA and RNA were co-extracted. Sequences were obtained from liver tumor tissue from sampling region 4. Subset meaning: tumor region T4, right-lateral pole. Receptors originate from a man aged 40-49 years with primary liver carcinoma and hepatitis B virus infection.

There are many counts of this clonotype. The rearrangement joins TRBV7-3 to TRBJ2-1; 10 positions match TRBD1. CDR1 and CDR2 (germline): SGHTA, FQGTGA. The ends lost 4 bases at V and 7 bases at J; junction bases unmatched: 7. This CDR3 region has 15 residues. CDR3 protein: CASSSGTGAQNEQFF. The CDR3 DNA reads TGTGCCAGCAGCTCCGGGACAGGGGCGCAGAATGAGCAGTTCTTC.

V gene TRBV11-2 combines with J gene TRBJ2-3; 9 bases fit TRBD2. The CDR3 totals 18 residues. CDR1 and CDR2 (germline): SGHAT, FQNNGV. The DNA of the CDR3 is TGTGTCAGTAGGGAGGCCCCCCAGAGACTAGCGGTCACAGATACGCAGTATTTT. This gives the protein CVSREAPQRLAVTDTQYF.

Worth noting for this clonotype: Its ends do not fully match the called genes, so a read error is possible. This chain joins TRBV28 and TRBJ2-3, with D possibly matching TRBD2 (6 bases). CDR1 is MDHEN and CDR2 is SYDVKM in the germline V gene. The CDR3 consists of 14 residues. CDR3 region: CASSLGGTTDMQYF. The CDR3 DNA follows: TGTGCCAGCAGTTTGGGGGGAACCACTGATATGCAGTATTTT.

Remarks on this clonotype: This may arise from a read error, as a much more abundant clone is one base away. This chain uses TRBV29-1 with TRBJ1-2; D is ambiguous. The CDR3 totals 10 residues. Trimming cost V 7 bases and J 8 bases, with 11 bases left between them. Looked up from germline, CDR1 is SQVTM and CDR2 is ANQGSEA. In DNA, the CDR3 is TGCAGCGCTCAGGATAGAGGCTACACCTTC. This encodes CSAQDRGYTF.

Note on this clonotype: A read error may account for a junction end that differs from germline. V usage is TRBV29-1 and J usage is TRBJ2-7, with D maybe TRBD1 (5 bases). The CDR3 runs to 15 residues. Germline CDR1 is SQVTM and CDR2 is ANQGSEA. In DNA, the CDR3 is TGCGGCGTACGCCCTTCCAGGGTCAAGTCCTACGAACGGTACTTC. Translating gives CGVRPSRVKSYERYF.

A remark on this clonotype: The junction and the germline gene differ at one end; a read error may be behind it. The chain links TRBV11-2 to TRBJ2-4; 10 positions agree with TRBD1. Germline V lookup: CDR1 SGHAT, CDR2 FQNNGV. CDR3 length: 14 residues. The CDR3: CARSSGTGDSTQYF. The CDR3 coding sequence is TGTGCCCGCAGCTCCGGGACAGGGGATAGCACTCAGTACTTC.

The chain joins TRBV6-4 to TRBJ2-1; D call uncertain. CDR3 size: 15 residues. Trimming left V 6 bases short and J 7 bases short, with 19 bases between. Germline CDR1 is MRHNA and CDR2 is SNTAGT. The CDR3 protein is CASSHKASGWNEQFF. CDR3 bases: TGTGCCAGCAGCCACAAGGCTAGTGGGTGGAATGAGCAGTTCTTC.

The V call is TRBV29-1, the J call TRBJ1-2, with D unresolved. CDR1 is SQVTM, CDR2 ANQGSEA, per germline. The ends were cut back, 5 bases at V and 3 bases at J, with 16 bases in the middle. The CDR3 covers 14 residues. CDR3 in DNA: TGCAGCGTTTCACTTGACGTGCATTACTATGGCTACACCTTC. This gives the protein CSVSLDVHYYGYTF. Together with reference TRBV29-1 and TRBJ1-2, the CDR3 gives the full variable domain: SAVISQKPSRDICQRGTSLTIQCQVDSQVTMMFWYRQQPGQSLTLIATANQGSEATYESGFVIDKFPISRPNLTFSTLTVSNMSPEDSSIYLCSVSLDVHYYGYTFGSGTRLTVV.

The chain is built from TRBV11-1 and TRBJ2-4, with 8 nucleotides matching TRBD2. Germline-derived CDR1 and CDR2 are SGHAT and FQDESV (reference sequence). The CDR3 contains 17 residues. J was trimmed by 14 bases and V by 3 bases; bases with no gene match: 21. CDR3 sequence reads: CASSFLGSSGTKNIKYF. The CDR3 region has the DNA TGTGCCAGCAGCTTTCTCGGGAGTAGCGGGACCAAAAATATTAAGTACTTC.